The rows below give T cell receptor beta chains drawn from one sample of a study of shared clonotypes between healthy human individuals. The table came from immunoSEQ multiplex PCR; TCRdb's copy has only in-frame clones and leaves some out. The profile covers about 520,000 clones, with around 95% appearing a single time and around 0.066% taken by the ten largest. Sequencing used naive CD4+ T cells sorted from blood. Receptor source: a woman in her twenties or thirties in good health. Each CDR3 is given with its conserved first and last residue. Each record gives: D gene, J gene, V gene, clone size, CDR3 DNA, CDR3 protein. D genes are given only for firm matches. Rows may omit the clone size; those that give it use once, few, many or a size class.

D: TRBD2; J: TRBJ2-5; V: TRBV7-9; size: -; DNA: TGTGCCAGCACCCCGACCGGGACTAGCGGGAGAAATGGGCAGTACTTC; CDR3: CASTPTGTSGRNGQYF
D: -; J: TRBJ1-2; V: TRBV19; size: -; DNA: TGTGCCAGTACCCCGGGCACTCCTTATGGCTACACCTTC; CDR3: CASTPGTPYGYTF
D: TRBD1; J: TRBJ1-2; V: TRBV28; size: -; DNA: TGTGCCAGCAGTTCTAGACAGGGATGGGTTAGGGGCTACACCTTC; CDR3: CASSSRQGWVRGYTF
D: TRBD1; J: TRBJ1-3; V: TRBV28; size: -; DNA: TGTGCCAGCAGTTCTCCGGGACAGGGCGCGGGAAACACCATATATTTT; CDR3: CASSSPGQGAGNTIYF
D: -; J: TRBJ1-1; V: TRBV5-1; size: -; DNA: TGCGCCAGCAGCTTGTGGGGGAACACTGAAGCTTTCTTT; CDR3: CASSLWGNTEAFF
D: TRBD2; J: TRBJ2-7; V: TRBV18; size: -; DNA: TGTGCCAGCTCACCTCTCGTGACTAGCGGGAGTATCTCCGAGCAGTACTTC; CDR3: CASSPLVTSGSISEQYF
D: -; J: TRBJ1-3; V: TRBV5-4; size: -; DNA: TGTGCCAGCAGCTTCGATGCTGGAAACACCATATATTTT; CDR3: CASSFDAGNTIYF
D: TRBD1; J: TRBJ2-7; V: TRBV5-5; size: -; DNA: TGTGCCAGCAGCCCTTCGACAGGGTACGAGCAGTACTTC; CDR3: CASSPSTGYEQYF
D: -; J: TRBJ2-1; V: TRBV2; size: -; DNA: TGTGCCAGCAGTGTAGCGGCGAGCTCCTACAATGAGCAGTTCTTC; CDR3: CASSVAASSYNEQFF
D: -; J: TRBJ2-7; V: TRBV11-2; size: -; DNA: TGTGCCAGCAGCCGCCTAAGGGAAGGGGAGCAGTACTTC; CDR3: CASSRLREGEQYF
D: -; J: TRBJ1-4; V: TRBV28; size: -; DNA: TGTGCCAGCAGCCATCAAAGTAGGGAAAAACTGTTTTTT; CDR3: CASSHQSREKLFF
D: -; J: TRBJ2-7; V: TRBV14; size: -; DNA: TGTGCCAGCAGCCAACGGAGAGGTTACGAGCAGTACTTC; CDR3: CASSQRRGYEQYF
D: -; J: TRBJ2-1; V: TRBV6-1; size: -; DNA: TGTGCCAGCAGTGTGCAGAGATACAATGAGCAGTTCTTC; CDR3: CASSVQRYNEQFF
D: TRBD1; J: TRBJ2-3; V: TRBV30; size: -; DNA: TGTGCCTGGAGTAGAGGGACAGATACAAGCACAGATACGCAGTATTTT; CDR3: CAWSRGTDTSTDTQYF
D: -; J: TRBJ1-3; V: TRBV28; size: -; DNA: TGTGCCAGCACCATTGGGGGGGGAATGCTCTCTGGAAACACCATATATTTT; CDR3: CASTIGGGMLSGNTIYF
D: TRBD1; J: TRBJ1-1; V: TRBV27; size: -; DNA: TGTGCCAGCAGTCAAGGGACAGGGTCAACGTCGAGGGACACTGAAGCTTTCTTT; CDR3: CASSQGTGSTSRDTEAFF
D: -; J: TRBJ2-1; V: TRBV9; size: -; DNA: TGTGCCAGCAGCCCCCGACTAGTTTCATACGAGCAGTTCTTC; CDR3: CASSPRLVSYEQFF
D: -; J: TRBJ2-3; V: TRBV11-3; size: -; DNA: TGTGCCAGCAGCTTTTCCGGGACGCCAGATACGCAGTATTTT; CDR3: CASSFSGTPDTQYF
D: -; J: TRBJ2-3; V: TRBV5-1; size: once; DNA: TGCGCCAGCAGCTTGGGGGCTGTAACAGATACGCAGTATTTT; CDR3: CASSLGAVTDTQYF
D: -; J: TRBJ1-6; V: TRBV28; size: -; DNA: TGTGCCAGCAGTCCCCAATATAATTCACCCCTCCACTTT; CDR3: CASSPQYNSPLHF
D: -; J: TRBJ2-1; V: TRBV2; size: -; DNA: TGTGCCAGCAGTACGGAGCGGAGCTCCTACAATGAGCAGTTCTTC; CDR3: CASSTERSSYNEQFF
D: TRBD2; J: TRBJ2-3; V: TRBV2; size: -; DNA: TGTGCCAGCAGTGAAAGGAGCGGGAGCGTAAATACGCAGTATTTT; CDR3: CASSERSGSVNTQYF
D: -; J: TRBJ2-4; V: TRBV5-4; size: -; DNA: TGTGCCAGCAGCTTGGAAATGTGGGGATCCAAAAACATTCAGTACTTC; CDR3: CASSLEMWGSKNIQYF
D: -; J: TRBJ2-5; V: TRBV19; size: -; DNA: TGTGCCAGTAGTAAGACCCGGGCGGGGTCCGAGACCCAGTACTTC; CDR3: CASSKTRAGSETQYF
D: -; J: TRBJ2-2; V: TRBV4-1; size: -; DNA: TGCGCCAGCAGCCAAGTTGGTAACACCGGGGAGCTGTTTTTT; CDR3: CASSQVGNTGELFF
D: TRBD1; J: TRBJ1-1; V: TRBV13; size: -; DNA: TGTGCCAGCAGCTACCGCACAGGGGGAGAAATGAACACTGAAGCTTTCTTT; CDR3: CASSYRTGGEMNTEAFF
D: TRBD1; J: TRBJ1-2; V: TRBV19; size: -; DNA: TGTGCCAGCTCCAGACAGGGGCCGGCGGGTGGCTACACCTTC; CDR3: CASSRQGPAGGYTF